This entry is about one TCR beta chain. Its specificity is not known. The data were taken from a study of graft-versus-host responses after intestinal transplantation. Study details: Multivisceral, liver-intestinal, or isolated intestinal transplants were given to recipients. Study conclusions and caveats: GvH clones surfaced in recipient marrow, some emerging earlier in ileum or blood. Allografts of one patient group, those with graft-donor T cell macrochimerism, had high graft-versus-host to host-versus-graft clonal ratios. Early post-transplant HvG declines showed an association with peak circulating GvH clone levels.

The ends were cut back, 5 bases at V and 3 bases at J, with 16 bases in the middle. The CDR3 sequence is 15 residues long. CDR1 and CDR2 (germline): MNHNY, SVGAGI (reference sequence). Assay: immunoSEQ multiplex PCR; the TCRdb copy retains only in-frame clones and omits some. Seen here are approximately 50,000 clones, 70% to 90% observed once, and the top ten hold approximately 1.5%. The V gene is TRBV6-6, the J gene TRBJ1-2; maybe TRBD1 (5 bases). This receptor was identified in a human patient who received an intestinal transplant, so some T cells may come from the graft donor. The sequenced sample was PBMCs, obtained 26 days after transplant. This CDR3 reads CASSQQGFDDYGYTF. CDR3 nucleotide sequence: TGTGCCAGCAGTCAGCAGGGTTTTGACGACTATGGCTACACCTTC.